This T cell receptor (beta chain) is from a study of T cells after yellow fever vaccination. Study-level points and caveats: Detected again after the booster were most primary-vaccination clones, at 96% CD4 and approximately 90% CD8.

This CDR3 is 15 amino acids long. Germline assignment: CDR1 MNHEY and CDR2 SVGAGI. The V gene lost 0 bases and the J gene lost 2 bases, with 9 bases spanning the gap. Each CDR3 protein is one row after TCRdb ran MiXCR on the 5' RACE reads. The sample lists some 420,000 distinct CDR3 sequences, over 15% occurring once. This clonotype was seen a few times. Its antigen is unidentified. This specimen was PBMCs, taken before the yellow fever booster vaccination. The chain recombines TRBV6-5 with TRBJ2-3, with D perhaps assigned TRBD1 or TRBD2 (5 bases each). This sequence was found in a man aged 18 to 29 who received the YFV17D yellow fever vaccine. The CDR3 sequence is CASSYSGRFTDTQYF. The CDR3 DNA sequence: TGTGCCAGCAGTTACTCGGGACGGTTCACAGATACGCAGTATTTT.